This T cell receptor beta chain was sequenced in a study of T cell repertoires in cytomegalovirus infection. TCRdb independently ran MiXCR on the reads; one entry per CDR3 protein. In the table there are 480,000 or so distinct CDR3 sequences, roughly 10% of which are singletons. Comments on this clonotype: No antigen is known for it.

This CDR3 has 13 amino acids. CDR1 SQVTM and CDR2 ANQGSEA come from the germline V gene. V lost 4 bases and J 8 bases, leaving 17 bases between the germline ends. Study findings and constraints: Summed public TCR beta family frequency identified CMV carriers bearing the relevant HLA. Ex vivo responses were dominated by HLA-C-restricted CMV-specific TCR beta clonotypes.

The V and J genes are TRBV29-1 and TRBJ1-2; D is unresolved. The source material was PBMCs. This clonotype was sampled from a human donor in good health (CMV status not recorded). Some clones in this sample may be carry-over from other donors' samples. Here the CDR3 DNA reads TGCAGCGTTGGAGTCGCCGCCTCCGAGGGCTACACCTTC. Amino acid sequence: CSVGVAASEGYTF. The variable domain in full, with the rest retrieved from reference TRBV29-1 and TRBJ1-2, is SAVISQKPSRDICQRGTSLTIQCQVDSQVTMMFWYRQQPGQSLTLIATANQGSEATYESGFVIDKFPISRPNLTFSTLTVSNMSPEDSSIYLCSVGVAASEGYTFGSGTRLTVV.